This section outlines one T cell receptor (beta chain) sequence together with its context. The target antigen is unknown. The source of the sample is a study of T cells in Graves' hyperthyroidism and ophthalmopathy. Study results and limitations: Progression to ophthalmopathy was predicted a median of 6.5 months early.

Patients aged 18 to 65 had newly diagnosed hyperthyroidism that had lasted under 2 months. Thyroid ultrasound, orbital computed tomography, clinical symptoms, and serum thyroxine and TRAb underpinned diagnoses. This CDR3 comprises 10 residues. Germline-derived CDR1 and CDR2 are KGHDR and SFDVKD. V gave up 12 bases and J gave up 3 bases, with 6 bases separating them. TCR beta CDR3 region amplification was performed from RNA transcripts. With the HTBI primer set, the TCR CDR3 went through a first round of RT-PCR. TCRdb re-analysed the multiplex PCR reads in MiXCR, keeping a single row per CDR3 protein. The data hold around 540,000 distinct CDR3 sequences, with 46% observed a single time.

Sequencing input: peripheral blood or thyroid tissue (not recorded which). The J gene is TRBJ2-3, the V gene TRBV24-1; no clear D. This TCR derives from a woman younger than 35 with Graves' hyperthyroidism. This CDR3 is CAHRTDTQYF. CDR3 coding DNA: TGTGCCCATCGAACAGATACGCAGTATTTT.